The 30 T cell receptor beta chains given below trace back to one sample, sequenced in a study of T cells in localized non-small cell lung cancer (dated by TCRdb to 2018 to 2020). To prepare the library, the immunoSEQ multiplex PCR assay was applied. In its TCRdb copy, this immuneACCESS table keeps in-frame sequences only and misses some clones. Where compared with another copy, unresolved V genes explain less than half of these, and the others have no known cause. This sample comprises roughly 84,000 clones, 85% to 90% of them detected only once. The biggest ten clones account for roughly 20% of the sample. The sample here was peripheral blood, taken before any cancer treatment. Receptors originate from a woman between 40 and 69 years old with stage I squamous cell lung carcinoma.

This chain links TRBV5-4 with TRBJ1-2; 8 bases match TRBD1. V trimming: 2 bases; J trimming: 8 bases; junction bases outside the gene matches: 5. This CDR3 is built from 13 residues. Germline V lookup: CDR1 SGHNT, CDR2 YYREEE (reference sequence). This CDR3 is CASSLQGVFGYTF. CDR3 DNA: TGTGCCAGCAGCTTACAGGGGGTCTTCGGCTACACCTTC.

The J gene is TRBJ2-2, the V gene TRBV18; D gene ambiguous. Germline CDR1 and CDR2: KGHSH and LQKENI. Trimming left V 4 bases short and J 2 bases short, with 8 bases between. This CDR3 has 14 amino acids. CDR3 sequence reads: CASSRTANTGELFF. CDR3 nucleotide sequence: TGTGCCAGCTCACGCACCGCTAACACCGGGGAGCTGTTTTTT.

This clone was found once. The chain links TRBV6-5 to TRBJ2-5; D is ambiguous. CDR3 length equals 15 residues. Germline values: CDR1 MNHEY, CDR2 SVGAGI. Trimming took 0 bases from V and 5 from J, leaving 13 bases between them. This CDR3 reads CASSYSTGLVETQYF. CDR3 DNA: TGTGCCAGCAGTTACTCGACCGGCCTAGTTGAGACCCAGTACTTC.

The V gene is TRBV19, the J gene TRBJ1-4; no clear D gene. CDR1 and CDR2 (germline): LNHDA, SQIVND (reference sequence). There are 12 residues in the CDR3. With 10 bases removed from V and 7 bases from J, the gap between germline ends came to 13 bases. Here the CDR3 DNA reads TGTGCCACTGCCCTGAACGGTGAAAAACTGTTTTTT. It yields the protein CATALNGEKLFF.

This clone was detected only once. The rearrangement links TRBV19 to TRBJ1-1; 8 bases are a match to TRBD1. The CDR3 runs to 14 residues. CDR1 LNHDA and CDR2 SQIVND come from the germline V gene (reference sequence). The V gene end was trimmed by 3 bases and the J gene end by 4 bases; junction bases not matched to a gene: 4. The CDR3 here is CASSIDRGFTEAFF. CDR3 coding DNA: TGTGCCAGTAGTATCGACAGGGGATTCACTGAAGCTTTCTTT.

The chain couples TRBV2 to TRBJ1-2; unclear D gene. The ends were cut back, 5 bases at V and 5 bases at J, with 9 bases in the middle. The germline CDR1 and CDR2 sequences are SNHLY and FYNNEI. This CDR3 has 12 amino acids. The CDR3 sequence: CASSITRYGYTF. The CDR3 DNA is TGTGCCAGCAGTATAACACGATATGGCTACACCTTC. Looking up the rest from reference TRBV2 and TRBJ1-2 gives the full variable domain: EPEVTQTPSHQVTQMGQEVILRCVPISNHLYFYWYRQILGQKVEFLVSFYNNEISEKSEIFDDQFSVERPDGSNFTLKIRSTKLEDSAMYFCASSITRYGYTFGSGTRLTVV.

The chain employs TRBV6-5 and TRBJ2-7; D is tentatively TRBD1 or TRBD2 (5 bases each). V was pared by 3 bases and J by 0 bases, with 12 bases between. CDR1 and CDR2 from the germline V gene are MNHEY and SVGAGI. The CDR3 sequence is 15 residues long. The CDR3 DNA follows: TGTGCCAGCAGTTATGGGGGTATGGGCTCCTACGAGCAGTACTTC. Translation: CASSYGGMGSYEQYF.

The chain has TRBV5-1 and TRBJ2-1, with a tentative D call TRBD1 (5 bases). Trimming took 2 bases from V and 5 from J, leaving 8 bases between them. CDR1 is SGHRS and CDR2 is YFSETQ in the germline V gene. This CDR3 has 13 amino acids. CDR3: CASSFDSDNEQFF. In DNA, the CDR3 is TGCGCCAGCAGCTTCGACAGCGACAATGAGCAGTTCTTC. The variable domain in full, with the rest retrieved from reference TRBV5-1 and TRBJ2-1, is KAGVTQTPRYLIKTRGQQVTLSCSPISGHRSVSWYQQTPGQGLQFLFEYFSETQRNKGNFPGRFSGRQFSNSRSEMNVSTLELGDSALYLCASSFDSDNEQFFGPGTRLTVL.

This clone was detected only once. The gene calls are TRBV30 and TRBJ2-1; tentatively, D is TRBD2 (5 bases). Trimming cost V 3 bases and J 10 bases, with 16 bases left between them. The germline gives CDR1 GTSNPN, CDR2 SVGIG (reference sequence). The CDR3 contains 13 residues. CDR3 sequence: CAWSRYRTPEQFF. The CDR3 DNA is TGTGCCTGGAGCCGATACCGGACTCCAGAGCAGTTCTTC. The full variable domain, rest sourced from reference TRBV30 and TRBJ2-1, is SQTIHQWPATLVQPVGSPLSLECTVEGTSNPNLYWYRQAAGRGLQLLFYSVGIGQISSEVPQNLSASRPQDRQFILSSKKLLLSDSGFYLCAWSRYRTPEQFFGPGTRLTVL.

This clone turned up a few times. The chain carries TRBV7-9 and TRBJ2-1; D unresolved. CDR3 length equals 14 residues. The germline V and J ends were trimmed by 3 bases and 9 bases, with 15 bases remaining between them. Germline assignment: CDR1 SEHNR and CDR2 FQNEAQ (reference sequence). The CDR3 sequence: CASSFPGKGGEQFF. Here the CDR3 DNA reads TGTGCCAGCAGCTTTCCGGGCAAAGGTGGTGAGCAGTTCTTC.

This rearrangement joins TRBV7-2 to TRBJ2-1; D gene unclear. Germline V gives CDR1 SGHTA, CDR2 FQGNSA. V lost 1 base and J lost 4, with 8 bases in between. This CDR3 region has 14 residues. The CDR3 loop reads CASSLDGPYNEQFF. For the CDR3, the DNA is TGTGCCAGCAGCTTAGACGGCCCATACAATGAGCAGTTCTTC.

DNA for the CDR3: TGCGCCAGCAGACGGGACAGGGGAGAGACCCAGTACTTC. As protein: CASRRDRGETQYF. V and J are TRBV5-1 and TRBJ2-5; 10 nucleotides agree with TRBD1. Trimming cost V 5 bases and J 4 bases; bases outside gene matches: 2. Germline-derived CDR1 and CDR2 are SGHRS and YFSETQ. The CDR3 spans 13 residues.

The CDR3 is CSVAGGLRTEAFF. The CDR3 DNA reads as TGCAGCGTTGCGGGGGGGCTAAGGACTGAAGCTTTCTTT. The chain recombines TRBV29-1 with TRBJ1-1, with a tentative D call TRBD1 (6 bases). Germline assignment: CDR1 SQVTM and CDR2 ANQGSEA. V lost 4 bases, J lost 5 bases, and 14 bases lay in between. This CDR3 contains 13 residues.

V gene TRBV2 combines with J gene TRBJ1-1; unclear D gene. This CDR3 has 13 residues. Germline CDR1 reads SNHLY; CDR2 reads FYNNEI. Trimming cost V 4 bases and J 2 bases, with 8 bases left between them. The CDR3 protein is CASSVERNTEAFF. Here the CDR3 DNA reads TGTGCCAGCAGTGTCGAAAGAAACACTGAAGCTTTCTTT.

V gene TRBV5-1 combines with J gene TRBJ1-1; D is unresolved. Per the germline V gene, CDR1 is SGHRS and CDR2 is YFSETQ. The CDR3 runs to 12 residues. The V end lost 7 bases, the J end lost 3 bases, and 10 bases lay between the germline ends. CDR3 nucleotide sequence: TGCGCCAGCCGGGCGTCGGACACTGAAGCTTTCTTT. It encodes CASRASDTEAFF.

This rearrangement joins TRBV6-1 to TRBJ1-5, with D possibly TRBD1 on 5 matching bases. Deletions cut 6 bases from V and 4 bases from J, with 16 bases between. In germline, CDR1 is MNHNS, CDR2 SASEGT. The CDR3 loop spans 15 amino acids. The CDR3 DNA sequence: TGTGCCAGCAGCGAGGGACCGCGAGGGAATCAGCCCCAGCATTTT. It is translated as CASSEGPRGNQPQHF.

The chain recombines TRBV7-3 with TRBJ1-2, with D unresolved. The CDR3 spans 16 residues. V was pared by 2 bases and J by 0 bases, with 13 bases between. From germline, CDR1 is SGHTA and CDR2 FQGTGA. In DNA, the CDR3 is TGTGCCAGCAGCTTAGTCGGACCGTCTTCTAACTATGGCTACACCTTC. Translating gives CASSLVGPSSNYGYTF.

The rearrangement uses TRBV7-6 and TRBJ2-1, with TRBD1 matching 7 bases. The trim removed 4 bases at V and 0 bases at J, leaving 9 bases unmatched. This CDR3 comprises 17 residues. Germline V gene data show CDR1 as SGHVS and CDR2 as FNYEAQ. CDR3 sequence reads: CASSSRTGDNSYNEQFF. The CDR3 coding sequence is TGTGCCAGCAGCTCCAGGACAGGTGATAACTCCTACAATGAGCAGTTCTTC.

This sequence joins TRBV2 and TRBJ2-7; D might be TRBD2 (7 bases). V lost 1 base to trimming and J lost 6 bases, with 31 bases between them. Germline CDR1 SNHLY, CDR2 FYNNEI. CDR3 length equals 20 residues. Here the CDR3 DNA reads TGTGCCAGCAGTGAAGGTACCGGGGGGCATTCGATGGGTGGTCGCCTCGAGCAGTACTTC. It yields the protein CASSEGTGGHSMGGRLEQYF.

V usage is TRBV6-5 and J usage is TRBJ2-1, with 8 bases matching TRBD2. V dropped 6 bases and J dropped 0; count of bases not matched to a gene: 4. The CDR3 covers 15 residues. Germline-derived CDR1 and CDR2 are MNHEY and SVGAGI. The CDR3 region has the DNA TGTGCCAGCAGCTCTAGCGGGCTCTCCTACAATGAGCAGTTCTTC. Encoded protein: CASSSSGLSYNEQFF.

This clone has just a few counts. The V call is TRBV4-2, the J call TRBJ2-5; D perhaps matches TRBD2 (5 bases). The CDR3 is made up of 15 amino acids. Germline values: CDR1 LGHNA, CDR2 YNFKEQ. V was cut by 0 bases and J by 5 bases, with 13 bases left in between. In DNA form, the CDR3 reads TGTGCCAGCAGCCAAGAGGGAATACAGCGGGAGACCCAGTACTTC. Its translation is CASSQEGIQRETQYF.

The chain uses TRBV19 and TRBJ2-2; 7 positions match TRBD2. This CDR3 contains 15 residues. CDR1 and CDR2 from the germline V gene are LNHDA and SQIVND (reference sequence). The trim removed 4 bases at V and 5 bases at J, leaving 7 bases unmatched. CDR3 residues: CASSTLGGGTGELFF. Written as DNA, the CDR3 is TGTGCCAGTAGTACCCTCGGCGGGGGAACCGGGGAGCTGTTTTTT. The full variable domain, in which reference TRBV19 and TRBJ2-2 provide the parts outside the CDR3, is DGGITQSPKYLFRKEGQNVTLSCEQNLNHDAMYWYRQDPGQGLRLIYYSQIVNDFQKGDIAEGYSVSREKKESFPLTVTSAQKNPTAFYLCASSTLGGGTGELFFGEGSRLTVL.

The rearrangement links TRBV11-2 to TRBJ2-3; 7 positions agree with TRBD1. V trimming: 2 bases; J trimming: 4 bases; junction bases outside the gene matches: 6. The germline gives CDR1 SGHAT, CDR2 FQNNGV. CDR3 length: 15 residues. The CDR3 is CASSLLAGGADTQYF. The CDR3 DNA follows: TGTGCCAGCAGCTTATTGGCAGGGGGTGCAGATACGCAGTATTTT.

The chain joins TRBV5-6 to TRBJ1-2; TRBD1 might be the D (5 bases). Germline V lookup: CDR1 SGHDT, CDR2 YYEEEE. The CDR3 loop spans 14 amino acids. Trimming removed 5 bases from V and 4 bases from J, with 15 bases in between. The DNA of the CDR3 is TGTGCCAGCAGTCCTGGGGGTGATAGCTATGGCTACACCTTC. This gives the protein CASSPGGDSYGYTF.

The chain joins TRBV10-3 to TRBJ2-7; TRBD1 is a possible D gene (6 bases). CDR3 size: 12 residues. From germline, CDR1 is ENHRY and CDR2 SYGVKD. V lost 5 bases and J lost 6, with 11 bases in between. The CDR3 sequence is CAISSDRSEQYF. CDR3 coding DNA: TGTGCCATCAGTAGTGACAGGAGCGAGCAGTACTTC.

CDR3 DNA: TGTGCCAGCAGGCGGGCGGGACAGGGAGAATGGGGCTACACCTTC. It encodes CASRRAGQGEWGYTF. V gene TRBV28 combines with J gene TRBJ1-2, with 9 bases fitting TRBD1. V lost 6 bases and J lost 8; bases outside the gene matches: 13. The CDR3 covers 15 residues. Germline V gene sequence: CDR1 MDHEN, CDR2 SYDVKM.

This rearrangement joins TRBV6-5 to TRBJ2-7, with D perhaps matching TRBD1 or TRBD2 (5 bases each). Germline CDR1 is MNHEY and CDR2 is SVGAGI. With 2 bases removed from V and 1 base from J, the gap between germline ends came to 12 bases. The CDR3 covers 15 residues. The CDR3 reads CASSYTFGGSYEQYF. CDR3 coding DNA: TGTGCCAGCAGTTACACCTTTGGGGGTTCCTACGAGCAGTACTTC.

V usage is TRBV7-3 and J usage is TRBJ2-7, with 9 bases identical to TRBD1. Trimming took 5 bases from V and 3 from J; bases not matched to a gene: 8. CDR3 length: 15 amino acids. Germline V gives CDR1 SGHTA, CDR2 FQGTGA. CDR3: CASSLFGGQGYEQYF. The CDR3 region has the DNA TGTGCCAGCAGCCTATTTGGGGGACAGGGCTACGAGCAGTACTTC.

This clone was detected only once. The rearrangement links TRBV6-5 to TRBJ1-2, with D unresolved. The CDR3 runs 15 residues. The ends were cut back, 6 bases at V and 1 base at J, with 15 bases in the middle. Germline CDR1 reads MNHEY; CDR2 reads SVGAGI. This chain's CDR3 is CASSPGAIFNYGYTF. The CDR3 DNA is TGTGCCAGCAGCCCCGGAGCGATTTTTAACTATGGCTACACCTTC.

This chain joins TRBV4-2 and TRBJ2-5, with 7 bases aligning to TRBD2. This CDR3 contains 14 residues. Losses at the gene ends were 1 base for V and 7 bases for J; bases not matched to a gene: 6. Germline V CDR1 and CDR2: LGHNA, YNFKEQ. The DNA of the CDR3 is TGTGCCAGCAGCCAAGCCACTGGGGAGGGGACCCAGTACTTC. Translating gives CASSQATGEGTQYF.